Listed below are T cell receptor beta chains from one sample, sequenced in a study of OX40 agonist ivuxolimab in advanced cancers. The protocol was immunoSEQ multiplex PCR, while the TCRdb copy is restricted to in-frame clones and leaves out a portion. In the table there are around 74,000 clones, 80% to 95% of which are singletons. The sample in question was CD4+ or CD8+ T cells sorted from blood, obtained in a trial of the OX40 agonist ivuxolimab. The receptors originated from an adult with an advanced solid tumor such as melanoma, head and neck, liver or kidney cancer. The CDR3 runs from the conserved cysteine through the conserved F or W. Fields, in order: clone size, J gene, D gene, V gene, CDR3 DNA, CDR3 protein. D genes are given only for firm matches. Some rows have no size entry. The others give once, few or many, or a class for an expanded clone.

. | TRBJ2-1 | TRBD2 | TRBV19 | TGTGCCAGTAGTATAGACCGACCGGGACTAGCGTACTACAATGAGCAGTTCTTC | CASSIDRPGLAYYNEQFF
. | TRBJ2-1 | . | TRBV7-9 | TGTGCCAGCAGCTTAGCCGTGGGTGAGCAGTTCTTC | CASSLAVGEQFF
. | TRBJ2-1 | TRBD1 | TRBV10-3 | TGTGCCATCAGGGCCGGGACAGGGGTCAATGAGCAGTTCTTC | CAIRAGTGVNEQFF
once | TRBJ1-5 | TRBD1 | TRBV10-3 | TGTGCCACCGCGCCCAAGGGACAGAGCAATCAGCCCCAGCATTTT | CATAPKGQSNQPQHF
. | TRBJ1-2 | . | TRBV6-1 | TGTGCCAGCAGTGATAACTTTTCAGGCTACACCTTC | CASSDNFSGYTF
. | TRBJ1-6 | TRBD1 | TRBV2 | TGTGCCAGCAGTGGGGGGACAGGTGTCCCACCCCTCCACTTT | CASSGGTGVPPLHF
. | TRBJ2-1 | . | TRBV5-1 | TGCGCCAGCAGCTTGATGGGGCGGGTGATTGAGCAGTTCTTC | CASSLMGRVIEQFF
. | TRBJ2-2 | . | TRBV11-1 | TGTGCCAGCAGCTTAATAGTGAACACCGGGGAGCTGTTTTTT | CASSLIVNTGELFF
. | TRBJ2-1 | TRBD2 | TRBV2 | TGTGCCAGCAGTATATCCGGGACTAGCGATGAGCAGTTCTTC | CASSISGTSDEQFF
. | TRBJ2-3 | TRBD2 | TRBV7-2 | TGTGCCAGCAGCCAAGAGGGACTAGGTTCAGATACGCAGTATTTT | CASSQEGLGSDTQYF
. | TRBJ2-7 | . | TRBV6-1 | TGTGCCAGCAGTGGCCGAACTATCACCGTCGGCGAGCAGTACTTC | CASSGRTITVGEQYF
. | TRBJ2-7 | TRBD2 | TRBV29-1 | TGCAGCGTTAGCGGGGACTCCTACGAGCAGTACTTC | CSVSGDSYEQYF
. | TRBJ2-5 | . | TRBV7-6 | TGTGCCAGCAGCTTAAGCGCGGGGCCGCAGTACTTC | CASSLSAGPQYF
. | TRBJ2-5 | TRBD1 | TRBV28 | TGTGCCAGCAGTCCCCCCGAGACAGGGGAAGAGACCCAGTACTTC | CASSPPETGEETQYF
. | TRBJ2-3 | TRBD2 | TRBV5-4 | TGTGCCAGCAGCTTGAGTAGCGGGAGACCAGATACGCAGTATTTT | CASSLSSGRPDTQYF
. | TRBJ2-2 | . | TRBV7-2 | TGTGCCAGCAGCTCGGAAGCCGGGGAGCTGTTTTTT | CASSSEAGELFF
. | TRBJ2-3 | . | TRBV18 | TGTGCCAGCTCATCCATCATAGGTGCGGCGGGGTCACGCACAGATACGCAGTATTTT | CASSSIIGAAGSRTDTQYF
few | TRBJ2-1 | TRBD1 | TRBV5-1 | TGCGCCAGCAGCCGCCAAACAGGGGGCGCTTTGAGTGAGCAGTTCTTC | CASSRQTGGALSEQFF
few | TRBJ2-7 | . | TRBV29-1 | TGCAGCGTGGTCCCAGGAAGCTCCTACGAGCAGTACTTC | CSVVPGSSYEQYF
. | TRBJ2-5 | TRBD2 | TRBV4-2 | TGTGCCAGCAGCCAAGTAACGGGGCTAGCGGGAGCCGAGACCCAGTACTTC | CASSQVTGLAGAETQYF
. | TRBJ2-5 | . | TRBV20-1 | TGCAGTGCTGGGGGGCAAGAGACCCAGTACTTC | CSAGGQETQYF
. | TRBJ1-1 | . | TRBV19 | TGTGCCAGTAGTATGAGGAACAGGAAAAGGAACACTGAAGCTTTCTTT | CASSMRNRKRNTEAFF
. | TRBJ1-4 | . | TRBV9 | TGTGCCAGCAGCTCTACCCCCCAGCCTAATGAAAAACTGTTTTTT | CASSSTPQPNEKLFF
. | TRBJ1-1 | TRBD1 | TRBV19 | TGTGCCAGTAGTCTCCGGGACAGGGGGTTATTCGAAGCTTTCTTT | CASSLRDRGLFEAFF
. | TRBJ2-1 | . | TRBV29-1 | TGCAGCCCCCGAACGCCCTACAATGAGCAGTTCTTC | CSPRTPYNEQFF
. | TRBJ2-7 | . | TRBV7-2 | TGTGCCAGCAGCTTTACCTACGAGCAGTACTTC | CASSFTYEQYF
. | TRBJ2-2 | TRBD2 | TRBV29-1 | TGCAGCGTTGAGACTAGCGGGAGCTTGACCACCGGGGAGCTGTTTTTT | CSVETSGSLTTGELFF
. | TRBJ2-7 | TRBD2 | TRBV13 | TGTGCCAGCAGCTTATCCGAATGGGGAAGGACTAGCGATCCCTACGAGCAGTACTTC | CASSLSEWGRTSDPYEQYF
. | TRBJ2-7 | TRBD2 | TRBV4-2 | TGTGCCAGCAGCCATACTCAGCGGGGAACCTACGAGCAGTACTTC | CASSHTQRGTYEQYF
. | TRBJ2-7 | TRBD1 | TRBV7-8 | TGTGCCAGCAGCCGGCCCTGGGACAGGGGCTACGAGCAGTACTTC | CASSRPWDRGYEQYF
. | TRBJ2-2 | TRBD1 | TRBV7-3 | TGTGCCAGCAGCCTCACAGGGGCCCACACCGGGGAGCTGTTTTTT | CASSLTGAHTGELFF
. | TRBJ2-7 | . | TRBV18 | TGTGCCAGCTCACCGGCAGGGGGGTCCTACGAGCAGTACTTC | CASSPAGGSYEQYF
. | TRBJ1-2 | . | TRBV7-2 | TGTGCCAGCAGCTTAGCATTTGGGGTTGTGGGAGGCTACACCTTC | CASSLAFGVVGGYTF
. | TRBJ1-2 | . | TRBV4-1 | TGCGCCAGCAGCCAACCCGTCGGACCTAACTATGGCTACACCTTC | CASSQPVGPNYGYTF
. | TRBJ1-1 | . | TRBV4-2 | TGTGCCAGCAGCCAAGATGTACTCGGACGGGGGAACACTGAAGCTTTCTTT | CASSQDVLGRGNTEAFF
. | TRBJ1-1 | . | TRBV6-4 | TGTGCCAGCAGCCCGACCGCTTACACTGAAGCTTTCTTT | CASSPTAYTEAFF
. | TRBJ2-7 | . | TRBV11-2 | TGTGCCAGCAGCTTATCCTCCTACGAGCAGTACTTC | CASSLSSYEQYF
. | TRBJ1-3 | TRBD1 | TRBV7-2 | TGTGCCAGCAGCTGGGGGACAGAAACTGGAAACACCATATATTTT | CASSWGTETGNTIYF
. | TRBJ2-7 | TRBD1 | TRBV4-3 | TGCGCCAGCAGCCACTTGACAGGGGGCTTAGGCGAGCAGTACTTC | CASSHLTGGLGEQYF
once | TRBJ2-1 | . | TRBV21-1 | TGTGCCAGCAGCAAAACGCCGACAGGGGGCGCCGCTATCGGCTCCTACAATGAGCAGTTCTTC | CASSKTPTGGAAIGSYNEQFF
. | TRBJ2-1 | TRBD2 | TRBV25-1 | TGTGCCACCTCCCAAACGGGAGGCCCCCCCTCCTACAATGAGCAGTTCTTC | CATSQTGGPPSYNEQFF
. | TRBJ1-1 | TRBD1 | TRBV18 | TGTGCCAGCTCACCACGACAGGGGGAAGAAAATGAAGCTTTCTTT | CASSPRQGEENEAFF